The clone carrying this T cell receptor (beta chain) was seen a few times. Its antigen is not identified. In germline, CDR1 is GTSNPN, CDR2 SVGIG (reference sequence). CDR3 length: 15 amino acids. V lost 3 bases, J lost 0 bases, and 12 bases lay in between. This sample was included in a study of cytomegalovirus exposure and HLA in healthy donors. Regarding the study as a whole: In an earlier analysis, about 87% or about 30%: the productive usage of most TCR beta V segments.

The primer mix had 60 Vbeta and 13 Jbeta primers. Some clones are missing from TCRdb's copy, which holds only in-frame ones; the method was immunoSEQ multiplex PCR. Of about 82,000 clones listed, 55% to 65% are singletons. The J gene is TRBJ2-4, the V gene TRBV30; tentatively, D is TRBD2 (5 bases). Sequencing used PBMCs. The TCR originated in a woman in her thirties or forties in good health and CMV-seropositive. The CDR3 loop is CAWRHKGLAKNIQYF. CDR3 coding DNA: TGTGCCTGGAGACATAAAGGACTAGCCAAAAACATTCAGTACTTC.